A single sample is the source of the 3 T cell receptor beta chains below, sequenced in a study of CXCR3-negative and CXCR3-positive naive CD8 T cells. The TRB libraries of cDNA were built by UMI-labeled 5' RACE. TCRdb re-called the 5' RACE reads and catalogs CDR3 proteins one per entry, DNA excluded. The sample table sets out around 92,000 distinct CDR3 sequences. Sequencing used naive CXCR3- CD8+ T cells from blood. Noted subset: CD45RO-CCR7+CD27+CD95- naive CD8+ T cells lacking CXCR3 (TNR3-). These receptors all stem from a human donor in good health. Some clones in this sample may be carry-over from other donors' samples.

V gene TRBV4-1 combines with J gene TRBJ2-7; TCRdb outputs TRBD2, but without DNA this stays unchecked. This CDR3 is 17 amino acids long. CDR1 is MGHRA, CDR2 YSYEKL, per germline. The CDR3 sequence is CASSQDFASGVAYEQYF.

J is TRBJ2-7 and V is TRBV5-6. Germline CDR1 is SGHDT and CDR2 is YYEEEE. The CDR3 has 12 amino acids. Here the CDR3 reads CASSLRRMEQYF.

The chain recombines TRBV7-2 with TRBJ2-7. This CDR3 comprises 14 residues. CDR1 is SGHTA, CDR2 FQGNSA, per germline. CDR3 sequence reads: CASSLSRGLYEQYF.